This T cell receptor beta chain is from a study of T-cell reconstitution after alpha-beta-depleted transplantation in children. The study, taken as a whole, reports: By about two months after transplant, alpha-beta T cells reportedly arose from several hundred graft clones that had expanded. A year had passed since transplant, and T-cell counts and diversity by then came mostly from newly produced T cells. Some patients owed their high day-60 TCRbeta diversity to surviving recipient T cells and thymic progenitors.

Turning to this clonotype: Its target is unknown.

Preparing the TCRbeta library involved the use of unique molecular identifiers. Each CDR3 protein gets one entry after TCRdb re-called the PCR reads with MiXCR. In the table there are 750,000 to 950,000 distinct CDR3 sequences, roughly 15% of which are singletons. The TCR comes from a male patient between 5 and 17 years old who had a stem cell transplant for acute lymphoblastic leukemia, so the T cells may come from the graft donor. Specimen: PBMCs, mostly from graft donor cells, collected 360 days after TCRalphabeta/CD19-depleted stem cell transplant.

CDR3 amino acids: CASIRGGTNHNEQFF. CDR3 bases: TGTGCCAGCATCCGGGGTGGGACTAATCACAATGAGCAGTTCTTC. The V call is TRBV5-4, the J call TRBJ2-1; 7 bases fit TRBD2. The CDR3 consists of 15 residues. CDR1 is SGHNT and CDR2 is YYREEE in the germline V gene (reference sequence). J gave up 5 bases and V 6 bases, and 11 bases lay outside the gene matches.